The 16 T cell receptor beta chains below were found in one sample sequenced in a study of blood T cells in healthy people across ages. Alongside a J-beta primer mix, a sample-barcoded 5' primer served in a second PCR lasting about 7 to 12 cycles. A single record per CDR3 protein comes from TCRdb applying MiXCR to the 5' RACE reads. This repertoire shows almost 300,000 distinct CDR3 sequences, 27% found once; its top ten account for approximately 29%. Sample: blood. The receptor set was obtained from a woman in her 70s in good health.

The chain combines TRBV12-3 or TRBV12-4 with TRBJ1-5, with unresolved D. V was trimmed by 6 bases and J by 4 bases, leaving 7 bases between them. The CDR3 contains 12 residues. CDR3 region: CASRGSNQPQHF. The CDR3 coding sequence is TGTGCCAGCAGAGGTAGTAATCAGCCCCAGCATTTT.

The V call is TRBV18, the J call TRBJ2-7; the D gene is possibly TRBD2 (6 bases). This CDR3 is 15 amino acids long. Trimming pared 6 bases from V and 0 bases from J, leaving 15 bases between. Germline V CDR1 and CDR2: KGHSH, LQKENI. CDR3 nucleotide sequence: TGTGCCAGCTCCTCTCTTAGCGGAAGCTCCTACGAGCAGTACTTC. Translating gives CASSSLSGSSYEQYF.

The gene calls are TRBV7-9 and TRBJ1-1, with D hard to call. CDR1 and CDR2 (germline): SEHNR, FQNEAQ (reference sequence). With 5 bases removed from V and 6 bases from J, the gap between germline ends came to 16 bases. The CDR3 runs 14 residues. CDR3 sequence (DNA): TGTGCCAGCAGCGAGAACGGGCCCGGGGCTGAAGCTTTCTTT. Protein product: CASSENGPGAEAFF.

The V gene is TRBV11-1, the J gene TRBJ2-1; 8 bases line up with TRBD2. The V gene end was trimmed by 6 bases and the J gene end by 0 bases; junction bases not matched to a gene: 4. The germline gives CDR1 SGHAT, CDR2 FQDESV (reference sequence). The CDR3 extends over 15 amino acids. In DNA, the CDR3 is TGTGCCAGCAGACCTACTAGCGGCTCCTACAATGAGCAGTTCTTC. Translated: CASRPTSGSYNEQFF.

This clonotype was counted only a few times. The rearrangement uses TRBV9 and TRBJ2-7, with 8 bases matching TRBD1. Per the germline V gene, CDR1 is SGDLS and CDR2 is YYNGEE. V lost 3 bases to trimming and J lost 5 bases; unmatched junction nucleotides: 10. CDR3 length: 15 amino acids. CDR3 residues: CASSASGGFADEQYF. DNA of the CDR3: TGTGCCAGCAGCGCGTCAGGGGGCTTCGCGGACGAGCAGTACTTC.

For this clonotype: A much larger clone lies a single base off, so this may be a read error. This chain uses TRBV21-1 with TRBJ2-4. TRBV21-1 is given as a pseudogene. This CDR3 is 12 amino acids long. The CDR3 DNA follows: TGTGCCAGCGAGATGGGCAAAAACATTCGGTACTTC. The encoded protein is CASEMGKNIRYF.

J is TRBJ2-1 and V is TRBV5-1; TRBD1 is a possible D gene (5 bases). Germline V gene lookup returns CDR1 SGHRS and CDR2 YFSETQ. Between the trimmed V and J ends, which lost 3 bases and 3 bases, there was a span of 19 bases. This CDR3 contains 17 residues. The chain's CDR3 is CASSSTLTGKLYNEQFF. CDR3 coding DNA: TGCGCCAGCAGCTCAACCCTAACAGGAAAGCTCTACAATGAGCAGTTCTTC.

This clonotype has just a few counts. V is TRBV28 and J is TRBJ2-1; D is possibly TRBD1 or TRBD2 (5 bases each). CDR3 length: 16 amino acids. The V and J ends lost 6 bases and 7 bases respectively, with 22 bases between them. Germline V CDR1 and CDR2: MDHEN, SYDVKM. Written as DNA, the CDR3 is TGTGCCAGCAGCGAAAGCACAGGAGTAGCGAGGAATGAGCAGTTCTTC. Its translation: CASSESTGVARNEQFF. The full variable domain, in which reference TRBV28 and TRBJ2-1 provide the parts outside the CDR3, is DVKVTQSSRYLVKRTGEKVFLECVQDMDHENMFWYRQDPGLGLRLIYFSYDVKMKEKGDIPEGYSVSREKKERFSLILESASTNQTSMYLCASSESTGVARNEQFFGPGTRLTVL.

The rearrangement uses TRBV9 and TRBJ1-2; D not certain. This CDR3 region has 11 residues. The germline V and J ends were trimmed by 3 bases and 8 bases, with 8 bases remaining between them. The germline V gene encodes CDR1 SGDLS and CDR2 YYNGEE. The DNA for the CDR3 is TGTGCCAGCAGCGCCTCGGGGGGCTACACCTTC. Protein sequence: CASSASGGYTF.

This chain links TRBV6-5 with TRBJ2-5; possibly TRBD1 for D (5 bases). Germline lookup yields CDR1 MNHEY and CDR2 SVGAGI. The CDR3 is 13 residues long. Trimming took off 4 bases at V and 5 bases at J, with 11 bases between the two ends. The CDR3 reads CASSWGRAETQYF. DNA of the CDR3: TGTGCCAGCAGTTGGGGCAGGGCTGAGACCCAGTACTTC.

V is TRBV7-6 and J is TRBJ1-2; D remains unclear. V was pared by 5 bases and J by 0 bases, with 10 bases between. Germline V gene sequence: CDR1 SGHVS, CDR2 FNYEAQ. The CDR3 is 14 amino acids. The CDR3 protein is CASSLSGSNYGYTF. The CDR3 DNA follows: TGTGCCAGCAGCCTTAGTGGGTCTAACTATGGCTACACCTTC. Full variable domain (outside the CDR3, taken from reference TRBV7-6 and TRBJ1-2): GAGVSQSPRYKVTKRGQDVALRCDPISGHVSLYWYRQALGQGPEFLTYFNYEAQQDKSGLPNDRFSAERPEGSISTLTIQRTEQRDSAMYRCASSLSGSNYGYTFGSGTRLTVV.

In this sample, this clonotype turned up a few times. The chain uses TRBV6-1 and TRBJ2-5; unclear D gene. The J call may not be correct, given that the DNA end is closer to TRBJ2-7. This CDR3 is 15 amino acids long. The germline V gene has CDR1 MNHNS and CDR2 SASEGT. The DNA for the CDR3 is TGTGCCAGCAGTGAACCCCTAGGACCAGCTCTCGAGCAGTACTTC. Translation: CASSEPLGPALEQYF.

The chain has TRBV6-6 and TRBJ1-5; D perhaps matches TRBD1 (6 bases). Germline V gene data show CDR1 as MNHNY and CDR2 as SVGAGI (reference sequence). Trimming cost V 2 bases and J 3 bases, with 11 bases left between them. CDR3 size: 15 residues. The CDR3 nucleotides read TGTGCCAGCAGTTACACCGCGGGGGCCAATCAGCCCCAGCATTTT. This encodes CASSYTAGANQPQHF.

The chain combines TRBV20-1 with TRBJ2-7; D is possibly TRBD2 (6 bases). This CDR3 comprises 11 residues. The germline gives CDR1 DFQATT, CDR2 SNEGSKA (reference sequence). Between the trimmed V and J ends, which lost 5 bases and 2 bases, there was a span of 7 bases. CDR3 in amino acids: CSAAGTYEQYF. In DNA, the CDR3 is TGCAGTGCTGCGGGAACCTACGAGCAGTACTTC.

This clonotype was observed a handful of times. The gene calls are TRBV7-8 and TRBJ1-4; D gene ambiguous. Trimming removed 3 bases from V and 8 bases from J, with 16 bases in between. Germline V gene data show CDR1 as SGHVS and CDR2 as FQNEAQ. CDR3 length: 15 residues. The CDR3 loop is CASSFSLWRGEKLFF. CDR3 DNA: TGTGCCAGCAGCTTCTCTTTATGGCGAGGGGAAAAACTGTTTTTT.

The chain is built from TRBV7-2 and TRBJ1-4; D perhaps matches TRBD1 (6 bases). The germline CDR1 and CDR2 sequences are SGHTA and FQGNSA. The CDR3 is 14 amino acids. V shed 2 bases and J shed 8 bases, with 12 bases lying between them. CDR3 bases: TGTGCCAGCAGCTTACGGACAGCAGGGGAAAAACTGTTTTTT. As protein: CASSLRTAGEKLFF. Together with reference TRBV7-2 and TRBJ1-4, the CDR3 gives the full variable domain: GAGVSQSPSNKVTEKGKDVELRCDPISGHTALYWYRQSLGQGLEFLIYFQGNSAPDKSGLPSDRFSAERTGGSVSTLTIQRTQQEDSAVYLCASSLRTAGEKLFFGSGTQLSVL.